This T cell receptor beta chain was obtained from a study of CXCR3-negative and CXCR3-positive naive CD8 T cells (dated by TCRdb to between 2018 and 2021). Regarding the study in general: In total, 130 million to 150 million TRB reads were obtained, corresponding to roughly 1.5 +/- 0.3 million reads per library. The diversity and physicochemical repertoire analyses included around 10 donors pooled from two independent experiments. For the TRBV-TRBJ cluster analysis, the naive subsets came from 5 donors, while the memory cells came from 3 donors.

Each CD8+ T cell subset was flow-sorted in triplicate, and some 310,000 cells per subset were placed directly into RLT lysis buffer. To exclude memory contaminants, naive CD8+ T cells were stringently defined as CD45RO-CCR7+CD27+CD95-. Peripheral blood mononuclear cells were isolated from buffy coats using standard density gradient centrifugation. A FACSAria III was used to flow-sort naive CXCR3-negative and CXCR3-positive CD8+ T cells. An RNeasy Mini Kit was used to extract total RNA from the sorted cells. Note on this clonotype: Its antigen is not yet known.

CDR1 and CDR2 were assigned from the germline V gene (reference sequence) as MNHNY and SVGAGI. Counted from cysteine to phenylalanine, this CDR3 has 17 amino acids. The entry carries no DNA sequence. Study-level results and caveats: Freshly isolated PBMCs were used for most assays because CXCR3 expression partially decreased after cryopreservation. Compared with CXCR3-negative naive cells, CXCR3-positive naive cells had TRB CDR3s with higher hydrophobicity (lower Kidera factor 4), lower energy, and higher strength and volume indices. Repertoire diversity was comparably high in both naive subsets but much lower in memory CD8+ T cells. Surface CD5, linked to self-reactivity in mice, was comparable between naive subsets; TCR interaction strength was therefore also inferred from TRB CDR3 physicochemical properties. TRBV-TRBJ usage was similar between naive CXCR3-negative and CXCR3-positive cells from the same donor, while memory cells showed distinct patterns.

Sequencing relied on a NextSeq 550. The Human TCR Profiling Kit (MiLaboratory) was used to make UMI-labeled 5' RACE TRB cDNA libraries. cDNA synthesis used the entire amount of extracted RNA, and PCR amplification then used the entire amount of cDNA produced. Libraries were prepared in parallel with an identical number of PCR cycles. The authors' pipeline ran thus. With a minimum of two reads required per UMI, MIGEC and MiXCR pulled out about 50,000 +/- 10,000 unique UMI-labeled TRB cDNA molecules from each library. Each library averaged about 40,000 +/- 10,000 functional in-frame TRB CDR3 nucleotide clonotypes without stop codons. After each sample was downsampled to 5000 UMI-labeled TRB molecules, VDJtools was used to calculate diversity metrics such as normalized Shannon-Wiener and Chao1. VDJtools computed clonotype-size-weighted physicochemical properties of the central five CDR3 residues: interaction energy, strength, volume and Kidera factor 4. TCRdb reprocessed the reads and assigns one entry to each CDR3 protein sequence, leaving out DNA. These V and J calls are TCRdb output, not the study's own analysis. This specimen's table enumerates fewer than 80,000 distinct CDR3 sequences. The ten largest clones represent about 4.5% of the sample.

The TCR was taken from a human donor in good health. Some clones in this sample may be carry-over from other donors' samples. The V gene is TRBV6-6 and the J gene is TRBJ1-4; without DNA, the TCRdb call of TRBD1 cannot be checked. The material sequenced was naive CXCR3- CD8+ T cells from blood. The sample's cell subset or site, from its label and the paper: CD45RO-CCR7+CD27+CD95- naive CD8+ T cells lacking CXCR3 (TNR3-). CDR3 sequence: CASSNRDRDTTNEKLFF.